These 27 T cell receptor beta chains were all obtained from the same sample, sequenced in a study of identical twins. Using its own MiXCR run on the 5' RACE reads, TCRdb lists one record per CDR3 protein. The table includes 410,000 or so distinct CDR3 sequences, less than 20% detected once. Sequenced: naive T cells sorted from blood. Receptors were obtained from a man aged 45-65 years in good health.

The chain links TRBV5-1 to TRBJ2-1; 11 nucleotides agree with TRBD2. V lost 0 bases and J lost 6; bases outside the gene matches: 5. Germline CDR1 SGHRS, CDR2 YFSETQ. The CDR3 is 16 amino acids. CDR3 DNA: TGCGCCAGCAGCTTGGAGGGACTAGCGGTCTCCAATGAGCAGTTCTTC. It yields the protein CASSLEGLAVSNEQFF.

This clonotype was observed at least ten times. The CDR3 DNA reads as TGCGCCAGCAGCTTAACGGGAGTTTCAACCTACGAGCAGTACTTC. This gives the protein CASSLTGVSTYEQYF. The chain uses TRBV5-1 and TRBJ2-7; TRBD2 is a possible D gene (6 bases). Germline V CDR1 and CDR2: SGHRS, YFSETQ. V was cut by 2 bases and J by 2 bases, with 14 bases left in between. The CDR3 spans 15 residues.

The CDR3 DNA is TGTGCCAGCAGTTACGGAATGTCAGGGGAGGTTCCTGAAGCTTTCTTT. It yields the protein CASSYGMSGEVPEAFF. V is TRBV6-5 and J is TRBJ1-1; TRBD1 is a possible D gene (6 bases). The CDR3 totals 16 residues. The germline gives CDR1 MNHEY, CDR2 SVGAGI. V was pared by 2 bases and J by 6 bases, with 19 bases between.

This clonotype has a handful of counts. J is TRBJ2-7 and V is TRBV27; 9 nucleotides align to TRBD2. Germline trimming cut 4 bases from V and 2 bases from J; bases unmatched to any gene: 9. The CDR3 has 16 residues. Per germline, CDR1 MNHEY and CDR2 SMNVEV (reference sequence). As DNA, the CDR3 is TGTGCCAGCAGTTCCCAAGGGGTAGCGGGAGCCTACGAGCAGTACTTC. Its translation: CASSSQGVAGAYEQYF.

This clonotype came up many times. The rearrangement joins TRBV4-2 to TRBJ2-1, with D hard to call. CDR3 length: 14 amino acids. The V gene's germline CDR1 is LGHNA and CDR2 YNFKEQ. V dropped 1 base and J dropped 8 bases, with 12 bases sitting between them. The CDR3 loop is CASSQGSRFDEQFF. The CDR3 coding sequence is TGTGCCAGCAGCCAAGGATCTAGGTTCGATGAGCAGTTCTTC.

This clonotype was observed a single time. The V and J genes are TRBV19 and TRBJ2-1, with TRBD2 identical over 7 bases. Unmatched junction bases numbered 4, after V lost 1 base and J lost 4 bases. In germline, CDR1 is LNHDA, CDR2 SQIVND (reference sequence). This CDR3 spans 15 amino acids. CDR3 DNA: TGTGCCAGTAGTATAGGACTAGCCACATACAATGAGCAGTTCTTC. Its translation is CASSIGLATYNEQFF.

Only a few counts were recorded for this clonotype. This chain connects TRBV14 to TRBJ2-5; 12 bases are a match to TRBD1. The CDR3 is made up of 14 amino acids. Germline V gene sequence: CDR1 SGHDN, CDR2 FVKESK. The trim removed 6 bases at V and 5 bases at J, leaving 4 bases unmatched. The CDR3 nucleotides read TGTGCCAGCAGTCGGGACAGGGGGCTGGAGACCCAGTACTTC. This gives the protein CASSRDRGLETQYF.

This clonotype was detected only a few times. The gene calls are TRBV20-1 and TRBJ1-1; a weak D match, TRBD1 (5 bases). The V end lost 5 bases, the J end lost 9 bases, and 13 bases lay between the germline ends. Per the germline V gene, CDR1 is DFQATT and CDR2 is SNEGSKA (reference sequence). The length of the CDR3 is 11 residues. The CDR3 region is CSAGTRDKAFF. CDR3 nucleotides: TGCAGTGCTGGGACGAGAGACAAAGCTTTCTTT.

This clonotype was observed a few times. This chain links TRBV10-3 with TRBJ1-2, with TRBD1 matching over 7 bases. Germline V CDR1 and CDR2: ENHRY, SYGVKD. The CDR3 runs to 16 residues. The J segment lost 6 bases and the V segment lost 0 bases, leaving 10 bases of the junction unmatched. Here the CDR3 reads CAISESRYRGADGYTF. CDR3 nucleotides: TGTGCCATCAGTGAGTCGAGGTACAGGGGAGCGGATGGCTACACCTTC.

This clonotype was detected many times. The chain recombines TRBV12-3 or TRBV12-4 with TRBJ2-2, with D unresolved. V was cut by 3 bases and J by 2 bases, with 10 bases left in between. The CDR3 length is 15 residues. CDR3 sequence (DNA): TGTGCCAGCAGTTTGGGCACTCCAAACACCGGGGAGCTGTTTTTT. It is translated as CASSLGTPNTGELFF.

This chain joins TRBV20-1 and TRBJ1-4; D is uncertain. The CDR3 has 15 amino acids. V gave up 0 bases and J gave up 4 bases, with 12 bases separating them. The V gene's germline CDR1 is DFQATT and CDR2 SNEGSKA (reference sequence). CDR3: CSARDPAAFNEKLFF. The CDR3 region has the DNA TGCAGTGCTAGAGATCCCGCAGCATTTAATGAAAAACTGTTTTTT.

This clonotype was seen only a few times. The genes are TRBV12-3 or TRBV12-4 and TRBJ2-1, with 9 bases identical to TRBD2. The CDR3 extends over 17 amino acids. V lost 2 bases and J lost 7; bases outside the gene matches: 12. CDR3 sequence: CASSLLGGRAVPNEQFF. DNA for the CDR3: TGTGCCAGCAGTTTACTTGGCGGGAGGGCCGTTCCGAATGAGCAGTTCTTC.

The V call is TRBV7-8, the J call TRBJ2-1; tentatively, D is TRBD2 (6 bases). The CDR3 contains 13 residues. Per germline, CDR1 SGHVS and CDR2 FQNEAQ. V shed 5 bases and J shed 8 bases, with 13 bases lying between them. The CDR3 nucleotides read TGTGCCAGCAGCCCACGGGAGTGGGATGAGCAGTTCTTC. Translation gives CASSPREWDEQFF.

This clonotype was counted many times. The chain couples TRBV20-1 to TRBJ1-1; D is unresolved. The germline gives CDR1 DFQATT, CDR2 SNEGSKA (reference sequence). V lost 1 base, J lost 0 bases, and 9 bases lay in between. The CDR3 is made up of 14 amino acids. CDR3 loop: CSARVVSLNTEAFF. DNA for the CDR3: TGCAGTGCTAGAGTTGTATCCCTGAACACTGAAGCTTTCTTT.

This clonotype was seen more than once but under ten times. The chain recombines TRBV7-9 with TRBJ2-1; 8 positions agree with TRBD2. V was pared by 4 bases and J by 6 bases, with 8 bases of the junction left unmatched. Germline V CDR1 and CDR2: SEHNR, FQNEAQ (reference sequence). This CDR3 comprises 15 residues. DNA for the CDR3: TGTGCCAGCAGCTATAGCGGGATTCATCGCAATGAGCAGTTCTTC. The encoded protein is CASSYSGIHRNEQFF. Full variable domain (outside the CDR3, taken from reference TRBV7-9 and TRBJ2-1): DTGVSQNPRHKITKRGQNVTFRCDPISEHNRLYWYRQTLGQGPEFLTYFQNEAQLEKSRLLSDRFSAERPKGSFSTLEIQRTEQGDSAMYLCASSYSGIHRNEQFFGPGTRLTVL.

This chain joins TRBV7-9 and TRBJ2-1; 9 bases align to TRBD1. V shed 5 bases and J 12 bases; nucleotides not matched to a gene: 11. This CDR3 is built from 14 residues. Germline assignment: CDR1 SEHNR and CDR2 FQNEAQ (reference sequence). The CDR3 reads CASSPGQGPLGQFF. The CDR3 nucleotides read TGTGCCAGCAGCCCGGGACAGGGTCCCCTGGGGCAGTTCTTC. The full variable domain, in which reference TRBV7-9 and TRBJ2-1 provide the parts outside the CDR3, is DTGVSQNPRHKITKRGQNVTFRCDPISEHNRLYWYRQTLGQGPEFLTYFQNEAQLEKSRLLSDRFSAERPKGSFSTLEIQRTEQGDSAMYLCASSPGQGPLGQFFGPGTRLTVL.

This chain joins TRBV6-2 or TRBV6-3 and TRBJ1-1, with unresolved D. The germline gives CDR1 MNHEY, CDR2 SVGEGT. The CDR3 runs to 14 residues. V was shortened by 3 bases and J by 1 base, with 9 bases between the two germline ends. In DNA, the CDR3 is TGTGCCAGCAGTTATGGGAATCGGAACACTGAAGCTTTCTTT. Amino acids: CASSYGNRNTEAFF.

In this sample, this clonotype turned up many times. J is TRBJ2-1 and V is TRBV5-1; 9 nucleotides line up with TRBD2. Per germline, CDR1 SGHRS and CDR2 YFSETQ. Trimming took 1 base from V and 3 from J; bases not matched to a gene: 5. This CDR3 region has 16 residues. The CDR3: CASSLTSSGNYNEQFF. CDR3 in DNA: TGCGCCAGCAGCTTGACCTCTAGCGGGAACTACAATGAGCAGTTCTTC. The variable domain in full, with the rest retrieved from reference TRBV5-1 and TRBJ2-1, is KAGVTQTPRYLIKTRGQQVTLSCSPISGHRSVSWYQQTPGQGLQFLFEYFSETQRNKGNFPGRFSGRQFSNSRSEMNVSTLELGDSALYLCASSLTSSGNYNEQFFGPGTRLTVL.

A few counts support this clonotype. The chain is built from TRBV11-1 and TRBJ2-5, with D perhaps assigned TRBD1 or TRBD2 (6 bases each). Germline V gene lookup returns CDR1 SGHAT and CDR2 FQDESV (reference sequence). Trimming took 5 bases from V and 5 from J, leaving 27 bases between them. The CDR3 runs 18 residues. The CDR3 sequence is CASSHGGGGTISLETQYF. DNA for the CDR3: TGTGCCAGCAGCCACGGGGGCGGCGGGACGATATCCCTGGAGACCCAGTACTTC. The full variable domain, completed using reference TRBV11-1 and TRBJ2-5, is EAEVAQSPRYKITEKSQAVAFWCDPISGHATLYWYRQILGQGPELLVQFQDESVVDDSQLPKDRFSAERLKGVDSTLKIQPAELGDSAMYLCASSHGGGGTISLETQYFGPGTRLLVL.

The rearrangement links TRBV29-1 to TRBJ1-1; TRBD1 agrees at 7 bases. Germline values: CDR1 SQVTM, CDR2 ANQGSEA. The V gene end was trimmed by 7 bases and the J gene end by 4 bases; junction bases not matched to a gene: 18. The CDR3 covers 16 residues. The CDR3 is CSGSGTVSALGTEAFF. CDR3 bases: TGCAGCGGTTCAGGGACAGTCTCGGCTTTGGGCACTGAAGCTTTCTTT.

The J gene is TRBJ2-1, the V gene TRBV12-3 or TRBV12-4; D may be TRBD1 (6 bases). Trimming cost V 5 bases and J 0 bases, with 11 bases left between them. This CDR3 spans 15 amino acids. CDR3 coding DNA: TGTGCCAGCAGTGAACAGGGAGCCTCCTACAATGAGCAGTTCTTC. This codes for CASSEQGASYNEQFF.

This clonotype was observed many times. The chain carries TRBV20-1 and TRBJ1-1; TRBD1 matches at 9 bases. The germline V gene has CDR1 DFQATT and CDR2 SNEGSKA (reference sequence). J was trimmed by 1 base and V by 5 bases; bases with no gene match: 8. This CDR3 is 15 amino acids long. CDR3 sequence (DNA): TGCAGTGCTCTGGACCCGGGACAGGGGAACACTGAAGCTTTCTTT. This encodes CSALDPGQGNTEAFF.

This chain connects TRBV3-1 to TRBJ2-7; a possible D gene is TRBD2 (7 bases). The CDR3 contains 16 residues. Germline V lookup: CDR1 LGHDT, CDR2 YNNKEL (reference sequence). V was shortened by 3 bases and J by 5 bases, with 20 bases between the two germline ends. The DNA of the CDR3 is TGTGCCAGCAGCCAGGCCCTGGGGGGGCGTCTAAACGAGCAGTACTTC. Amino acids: CASSQALGGRLNEQYF.

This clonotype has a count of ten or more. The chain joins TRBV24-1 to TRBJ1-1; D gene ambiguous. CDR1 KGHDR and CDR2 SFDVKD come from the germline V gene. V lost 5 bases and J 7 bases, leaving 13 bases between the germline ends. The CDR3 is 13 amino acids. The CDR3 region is CATSASKGFEAFF. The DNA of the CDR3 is TGTGCCACCAGTGCCTCGAAGGGTTTTGAAGCTTTCTTT.

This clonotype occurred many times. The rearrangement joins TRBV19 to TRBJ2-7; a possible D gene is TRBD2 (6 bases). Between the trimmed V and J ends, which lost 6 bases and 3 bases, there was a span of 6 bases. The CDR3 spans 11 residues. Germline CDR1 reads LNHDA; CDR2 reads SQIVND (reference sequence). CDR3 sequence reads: CASSGGYEQYF. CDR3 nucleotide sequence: TGTGCCAGTAGCGGGGGCTACGAGCAGTACTTC.

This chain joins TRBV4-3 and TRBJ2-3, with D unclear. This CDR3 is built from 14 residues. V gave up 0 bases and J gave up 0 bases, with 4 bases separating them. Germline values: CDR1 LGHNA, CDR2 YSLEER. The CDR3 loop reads CASSQDVSTDTQYF. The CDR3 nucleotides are TGCGCCAGCAGCCAAGACGTTAGCACAGATACGCAGTATTTT.

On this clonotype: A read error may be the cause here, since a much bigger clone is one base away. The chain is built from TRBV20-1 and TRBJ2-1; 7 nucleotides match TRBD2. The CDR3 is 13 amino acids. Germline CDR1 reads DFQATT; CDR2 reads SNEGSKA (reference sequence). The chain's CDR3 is CSGAGSSYNGQFF. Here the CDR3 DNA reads TGCAGTGGAGCGGGGAGCTCCTACAATGGGCAGTTCTTC.